The next 7 T cell receptor beta chains were all read from a single sample in a study of cytomegalovirus exposure and HLA in healthy donors. PCR involved 60 Vbeta and 13 Jbeta primers. Repertoires were generated with immunoSEQ multiplex PCR, while TCRdb's copy carries only in-frame clones and drops some. Of about 150,000 clones listed, about 75% are singletons. Source material: PBMCs. Source of these receptors: a man aged 18 to 29 in good health and CMV-seronegative.

This chain connects TRBV6-5 to TRBJ1-6, with TRBD1 matching over 10 bases. J lost 10 bases, V lost 8 bases, and 5 bases had no gene match. Germline CDR1 and CDR2: MNHEY and SVGAGI. This CDR3 region has 13 residues. CDR3 DNA: TGTGCCAGCCGCGGGGACAGGGGATCACCCCTCCACTTT. This sequence encodes CASRGDRGSPLHF.

V is TRBV9 and J is TRBJ2-2, with 12 positions matching TRBD2. This CDR3 region has 16 residues. Germline CDR1 is SGDLS and CDR2 is YYNGEE. Trimming cost V 6 bases and J 6 bases; bases outside gene matches: 9. CDR3 protein: CASNPSGRAGAGELFF. The CDR3 bases are TGTGCCAGCAATCCTAGCGGGAGGGCCGGAGCCGGGGAGCTGTTTTTT.

About this clone: Other DNA sequences from this sample encode an identical CDR3 as well. J is TRBJ1-3 and V is TRBV28, with TRBD1 as a possible D gene (5 bases). The germline V and J ends were trimmed by 4 bases and 0 bases, with 10 bases remaining between them. This CDR3 spans 15 amino acids. Germline values: CDR1 MDHEN, CDR2 SYDVKM. The CDR3 coding sequence is TGTGCCAGCAGTTCCCAGGGATTCTCTGGAAACACCATATATTTT. This codes for CASSSQGFSGNTIYF.

On this clone itself: A junction end diverges from the germline sequence, so it may reflect a read error. The chain recombines TRBV7-9 with TRBJ2-7; no firm D call. The length of the CDR3 is 14 residues. The germline CDR1 and CDR2 sequences are SEHNR and FQNEAQ (reference sequence). The CDR3 protein is CSSSLVGHSYEQYF. The DNA of the CDR3 is TGTTCCAGCAGCTTAGTGGGCCATTCCTACGAGCAGTACTTC.

The chain carries TRBV27 and TRBJ2-7, with 8 bases matching TRBD1. The CDR3 is 14 residues long. Losses at the gene ends were 6 bases for V and 1 base for J; bases not matched to a gene: 5. Germline V gives CDR1 MNHEY, CDR2 SMNVEV (reference sequence). CDR3: CASSPGQASYEQYF. In DNA, the CDR3 is TGTGCCAGCAGCCCGGGACAGGCATCCTACGAGCAGTACTTC.

A few counts support this clone. The chain uses TRBV19 and TRBJ1-2, with a possible D match to TRBD1 (6 bases). The CDR3 is 12 residues long. The germline gives CDR1 LNHDA, CDR2 SQIVND (reference sequence). The ends were cut back, 4 bases at V and 3 bases at J, with 6 bases in the middle. CDR3 nucleotide sequence: TGTGCCAGTAGTACAGGGGACTATGGCTACACCTTC. Protein product: CASSTGDYGYTF.

The rearrangement links TRBV30 to TRBJ2-2; the match to TRBD2 covers 8 bases. Germline CDR1 GTSNPN, CDR2 SVGIG (reference sequence). The CDR3 sequence is 14 residues long. With V trimmed by 3 bases and J by 6 bases, 6 bases remained unmatched. CDR3 in DNA: TGTGCCTGGAGCAGGGGACTAGATCCCGGGGAGCTGTTTTTT. Residues: CAWSRGLDPGELFF.